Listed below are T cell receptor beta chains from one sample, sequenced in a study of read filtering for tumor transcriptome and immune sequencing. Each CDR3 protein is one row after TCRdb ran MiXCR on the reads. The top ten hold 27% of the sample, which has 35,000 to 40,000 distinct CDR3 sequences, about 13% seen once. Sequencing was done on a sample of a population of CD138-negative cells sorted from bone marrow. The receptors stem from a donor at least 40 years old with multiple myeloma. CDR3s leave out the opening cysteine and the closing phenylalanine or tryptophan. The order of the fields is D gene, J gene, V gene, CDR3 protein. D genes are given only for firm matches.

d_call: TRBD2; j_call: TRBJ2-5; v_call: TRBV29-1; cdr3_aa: SVTSGLVGETQY
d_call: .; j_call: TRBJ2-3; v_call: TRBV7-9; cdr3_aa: ASSLAEGTDTQY
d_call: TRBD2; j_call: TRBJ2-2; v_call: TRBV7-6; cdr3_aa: ATRLSDSGDTGELF
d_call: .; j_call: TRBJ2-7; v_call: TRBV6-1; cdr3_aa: ASYTSSASSYEQY
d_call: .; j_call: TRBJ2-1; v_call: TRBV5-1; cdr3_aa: ASSLNSPNEQF
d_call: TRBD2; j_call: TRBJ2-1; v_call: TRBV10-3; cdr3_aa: AIFSGSLDEQF
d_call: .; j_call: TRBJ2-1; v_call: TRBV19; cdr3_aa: ASSIVDHSYNEQF
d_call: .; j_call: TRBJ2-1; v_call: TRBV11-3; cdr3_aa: ASSLDRGSYNEQF
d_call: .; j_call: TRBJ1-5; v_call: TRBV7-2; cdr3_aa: ASSLYWGDQPQH
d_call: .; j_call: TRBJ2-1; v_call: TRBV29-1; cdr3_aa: SVVRLNEQF
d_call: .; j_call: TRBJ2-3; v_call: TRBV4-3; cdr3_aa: ASSQDQGFGTDTQY
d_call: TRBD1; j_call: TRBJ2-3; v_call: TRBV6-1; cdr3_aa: ASRDRGTSGDTQY
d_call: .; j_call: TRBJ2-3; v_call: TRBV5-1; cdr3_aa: ASTDTGGADTQY